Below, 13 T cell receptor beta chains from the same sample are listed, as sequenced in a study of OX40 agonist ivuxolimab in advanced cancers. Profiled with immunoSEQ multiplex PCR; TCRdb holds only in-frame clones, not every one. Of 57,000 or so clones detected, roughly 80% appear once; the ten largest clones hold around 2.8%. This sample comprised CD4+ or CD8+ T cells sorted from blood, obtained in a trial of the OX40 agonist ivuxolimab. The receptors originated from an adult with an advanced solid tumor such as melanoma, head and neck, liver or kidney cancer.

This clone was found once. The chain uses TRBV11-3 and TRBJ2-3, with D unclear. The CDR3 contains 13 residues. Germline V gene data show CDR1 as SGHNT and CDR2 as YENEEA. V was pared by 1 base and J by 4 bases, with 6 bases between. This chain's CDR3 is CASSLGISDTQYF. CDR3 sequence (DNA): TGTGCCAGCAGCTTAGGTATTTCAGATACGCAGTATTTT.

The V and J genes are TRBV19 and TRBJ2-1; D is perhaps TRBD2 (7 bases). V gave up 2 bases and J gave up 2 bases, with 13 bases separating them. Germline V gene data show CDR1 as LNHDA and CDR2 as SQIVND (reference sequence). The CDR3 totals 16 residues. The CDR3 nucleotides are TGTGCCAGTAGTATAAAAGGGGGAGGGCCCTACAATGAGCAGTTCTTC. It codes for CASSIKGGGPYNEQFF.

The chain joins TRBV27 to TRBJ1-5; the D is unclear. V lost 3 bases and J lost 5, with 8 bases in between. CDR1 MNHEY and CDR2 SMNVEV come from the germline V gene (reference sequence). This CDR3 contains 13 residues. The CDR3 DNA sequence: TGTGCCAGCAGTTTTCTCGGGGATCAGCCCCAGCATTTT. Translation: CASSFLGDQPQHF.

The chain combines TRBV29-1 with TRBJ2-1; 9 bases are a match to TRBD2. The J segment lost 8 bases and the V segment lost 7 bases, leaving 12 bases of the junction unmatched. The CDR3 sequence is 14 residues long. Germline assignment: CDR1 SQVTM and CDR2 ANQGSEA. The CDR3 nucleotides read TGCAGCGCCGATGGGGCGGGGGGGTTAGATGAGCAGTTCTTC. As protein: CSADGAGGLDEQFF.

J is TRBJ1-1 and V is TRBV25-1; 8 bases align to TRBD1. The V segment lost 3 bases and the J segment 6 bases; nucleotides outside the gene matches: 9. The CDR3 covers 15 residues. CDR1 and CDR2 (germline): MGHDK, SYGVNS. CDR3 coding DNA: TGTGCCAGCAGTGAGTTGGACAGGGACGAGGCTGAAGCTTTCTTT. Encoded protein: CASSELDRDEAEAFF.

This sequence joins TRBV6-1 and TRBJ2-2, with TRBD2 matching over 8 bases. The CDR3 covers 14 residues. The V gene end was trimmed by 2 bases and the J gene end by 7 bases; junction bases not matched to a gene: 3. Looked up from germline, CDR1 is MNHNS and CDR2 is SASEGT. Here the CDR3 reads CASSELGGGGELFF. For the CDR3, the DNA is TGTGCCAGCAGTGAACTCGGGGGGGGCGGGGAGCTGTTTTTT.

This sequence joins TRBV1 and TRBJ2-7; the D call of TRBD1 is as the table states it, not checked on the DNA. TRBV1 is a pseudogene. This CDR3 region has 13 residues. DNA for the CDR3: TGCACCAGCAGCCATTACAGGGGCTACGAGCAGTACTTC. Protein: CTSSHYRGYEQYF.

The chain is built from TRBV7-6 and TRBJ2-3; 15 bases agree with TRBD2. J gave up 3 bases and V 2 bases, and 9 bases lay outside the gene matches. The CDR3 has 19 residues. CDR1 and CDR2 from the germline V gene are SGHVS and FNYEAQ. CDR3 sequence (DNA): TGTGCCAGCAGCTTACTGGGACTAGCGGGGGGAACTATTACAGATACGCAGTATTTT. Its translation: CASSLLGLAGGTITDTQYF. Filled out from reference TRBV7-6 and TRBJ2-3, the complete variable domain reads GAGVSQSPRYKVTKRGQDVALRCDPISGHVSLYWYRQALGQGPEFLTYFNYEAQQDKSGLPNDRFSAERPEGSISTLTIQRTEQRDSAMYRCASSLLGLAGGTITDTQYFGPGTRLTVL.

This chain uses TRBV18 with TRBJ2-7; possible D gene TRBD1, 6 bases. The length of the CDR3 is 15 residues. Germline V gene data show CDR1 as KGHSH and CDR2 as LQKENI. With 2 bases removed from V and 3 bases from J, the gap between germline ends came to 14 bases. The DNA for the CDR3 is TGTGCCAGCTCACCATTTGCCGGACAGAGCTACGAGCAGTACTTC. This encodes CASSPFAGQSYEQYF.

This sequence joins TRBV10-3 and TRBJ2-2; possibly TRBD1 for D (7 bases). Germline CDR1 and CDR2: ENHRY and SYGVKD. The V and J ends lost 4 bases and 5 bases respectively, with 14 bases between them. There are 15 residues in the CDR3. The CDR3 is CAISGGGAGTGELFF. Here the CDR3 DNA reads TGTGCCATCAGTGGAGGGGGCGCGGGAACCGGGGAGCTGTTTTTT.

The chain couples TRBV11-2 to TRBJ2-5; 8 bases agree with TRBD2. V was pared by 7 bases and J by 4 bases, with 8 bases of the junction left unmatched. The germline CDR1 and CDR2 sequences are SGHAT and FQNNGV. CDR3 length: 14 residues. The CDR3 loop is CASNRGGQGETQYF. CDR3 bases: TGTGCCAGCAACCGGGGGGGTCAGGGAGAGACCCAGTACTTC.

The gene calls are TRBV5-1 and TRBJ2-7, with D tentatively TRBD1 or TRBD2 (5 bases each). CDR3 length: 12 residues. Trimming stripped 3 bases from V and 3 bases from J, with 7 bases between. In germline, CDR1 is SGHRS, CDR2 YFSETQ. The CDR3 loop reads CASSWDRYEQYF. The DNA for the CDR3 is TGCGCCAGCAGCTGGGACCGCTACGAGCAGTACTTC.

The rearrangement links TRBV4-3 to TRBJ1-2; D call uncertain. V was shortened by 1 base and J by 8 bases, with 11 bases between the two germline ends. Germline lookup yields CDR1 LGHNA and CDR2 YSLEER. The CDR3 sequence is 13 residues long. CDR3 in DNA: TGCGCCAGCAGCCAAGTGGAGGGATACGGCTACACCTTC. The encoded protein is CASSQVEGYGYTF.